Given below is one T cell receptor beta chain in context. Its antigen is currently unknown. This entry comes from a study of vaccination effects on CD4 cells after COVID-19. Some clones are missing from TCRdb's copy, which holds only in-frame ones; the method was immunoSEQ multiplex PCR. In the table there are under 85,000 clones, roughly 74% of which are singletons. Antigen-specific CD4+ T cell clonotypes were called by their expansion after viral peptide-pool culture in ViraFEST. At the end of roughly 9 days of culture, CD4+ T cells were isolated. Germline V gene data show CDR1 as ENHRY and CDR2 as SYGVKD. The J segment lost 4 bases and the V segment lost 5 bases, leaving 2 bases of the junction unmatched. This CDR3 is built from 14 residues.

The sample consisted of CD4+ T cells from PBMCs cultured with HCoV-229E spike peptides, taken before COVID-19 vaccination. V and J are TRBV10-3 and TRBJ2-5; 12 bases agree with TRBD2. This receptor was obtained from a human donor who received a COVID-19 vaccine. The CDR3 DNA is TGTGCCATCAGTCTAGCGGGGGGGGGAGAGACCCAGTACTTC. Amino acids: CAISLAGGGETQYF.